This entry lists 11 T cell receptor beta chains sequenced from one sample in a study of T cell changes during pregnancy in multiple sclerosis. TCRdb's table, derived via immunoSEQ multiplex PCR, lists solely in-frame clones and lacks some. The repertoire holds 35,000 to 45,000 clones, about 92% seen once, with about 8.9% in the top ten. The starting material was CD8+ T cells from peripheral blood mononuclear cells, obtained in the third trimester of pregnancy. These receptors were taken from a female donor with multiple sclerosis, enrolled in a pregnancy study.

The chain couples TRBV6-1 to TRBJ1-2; D ambiguous. V lost 3 bases, J lost 4 bases, and 12 bases lay in between. CDR1 MNHNS and CDR2 SASEGT come from the germline V gene. The CDR3 has 14 residues. The CDR3 bases are TGTGCCAGCAGTGACCCGGGGTCCATCTATGGCTACACCTTC. This gives the protein CASSDPGSIYGYTF.

This chain connects TRBV14 to TRBJ2-3; D gene uncertain. Trimming took off 0 bases at V and 4 bases at J, with 14 bases between the two ends. The CDR3 is made up of 16 amino acids. Germline loops: CDR1 SGHDN, CDR2 FVKESK. CDR3 protein: CASSQEISTAADTQYF. Here the CDR3 DNA reads TGTGCCAGCAGCCAAGAAATCTCAACAGCTGCAGATACGCAGTATTTT.

CDR3 sequence reads: CASSEEAGGIYEQYF. CDR3 bases: TGTGCCAGCAGTGAAGAAGCGGGGGGAATCTACGAGCAGTACTTC. This sequence joins TRBV2 and TRBJ2-7; TRBD2 agrees at 9 bases. V shed 1 base, J shed 3 bases, and the junction held 4 bases outside the gene matches. CDR3 length equals 15 residues. CDR1 is SNHLY, CDR2 FYNNEI, per germline.

The chain carries TRBV27 and TRBJ2-5, with D perhaps matching TRBD1 (7 bases). In germline, CDR1 is MNHEY, CDR2 SMNVEV (reference sequence). V was pared by 5 bases and J by 5 bases, with 15 bases between. This CDR3 contains 14 residues. CDR3 in DNA: TGTGCCAGCAGTCCGGCGGGACAGTGGGAGACCCAGTACTTC. Its protein product is CASSPAGQWETQYF.

The rearrangement uses TRBV6-5 and TRBJ1-1, with unresolved D. Trimming took 2 bases from V and 8 from J, leaving 6 bases between them. In germline, CDR1 is MNHEY, CDR2 SVGAGI. The CDR3 is 11 residues long. The CDR3 bases are TGTGCCAGCAGTTACGGTGAGGAAGCTTTCTTT. This gives the protein CASSYGEEAFF.

Only one count was recorded for this clone. The chain combines TRBV6-5 with TRBJ2-1; 9 bases agree with TRBD1. The germline gives CDR1 MNHEY, CDR2 SVGAGI. The CDR3 is 15 residues long. The trim removed 2 bases at V and 8 bases at J, leaving 7 bases unmatched. The CDR3: CASSYPGTGHYEQFF. CDR3 in DNA: TGTGCCAGCAGTTACCCCGGGACAGGGCATTATGAGCAGTTCTTC.

The chain's CDR3 is CASSLAMGGSNSPLHF. The CDR3, as DNA: TGTGCCAGCAGCTTAGCTATGGGAGGCTCCAATTCACCCCTCCACTTT. The rearrangement uses TRBV7-6 and TRBJ1-6, with unresolved D. Trimming removed 0 bases at V and 7 bases at J, with 13 bases between. The CDR3 contains 16 residues. The germline gives CDR1 SGHVS, CDR2 FNYEAQ. Full variable domain (outside the CDR3, taken from reference TRBV7-6 and TRBJ1-6): GAGVSQSPRYKVTKRGQDVALRCDPISGHVSLYWYRQALGQGPEFLTYFNYEAQQDKSGLPNDRFSAERPEGSISTLTIQRTEQRDSAMYRCASSLAMGGSNSPLHFGNGTRLTVT.

In DNA, the CDR3 is TGTGCCACCAGCAGAGAACCCCGGGACAGAAACACCATATATTTT. Translation gives CATSREPRDRNTIYF. The V call is TRBV15, the J call TRBJ1-3, with a weak D call TRBD1 (6 bases). Trimming pared 0 bases from V and 5 bases from J, leaving 11 bases between. This CDR3 is built from 15 residues. The germline V gene encodes CDR1 LNHNV and CDR2 YYDKDF (reference sequence).

This chain joins TRBV7-9 and TRBJ2-1, with a weak D call TRBD1 (5 bases). The ends were cut back, 4 bases at V and 0 bases at J, with 13 bases in the middle. This CDR3 is built from 16 residues. Germline CDR1 reads SEHNR; CDR2 reads FQNEAQ (reference sequence). CDR3 nucleotide sequence: TGTGCCAGCAGCTCGGACGGACACTACTCCTACAATGAGCAGTTCTTC. This translates into CASSSDGHYSYNEQFF. The full variable domain, completed using reference TRBV7-9 and TRBJ2-1, is DTGVSQNPRHKITKRGQNVTFRCDPISEHNRLYWYRQTLGQGPEFLTYFQNEAQLEKSRLLSDRFSAERPKGSFSTLEIQRTEQGDSAMYLCASSSDGHYSYNEQFFGPGTRLTVL.

This rearrangement joins TRBV7-2 to TRBJ2-3; D possibly corresponds to TRBD2 (6 bases). Germline values: CDR1 SGHTA, CDR2 FQGNSA. V lost 4 bases and J 0 bases, leaving 20 bases between the germline ends. The CDR3 has 18 residues. CDR3: CASSWVDAGRPSTDTQYF. In nucleotides, the CDR3 is TGTGCCAGCAGCTGGGTAGACGCGGGGCGACCTAGCACAGATACGCAGTATTTT.

In DNA form, the CDR3 reads TGTGCCAGCAGTGAATTGCAGGGGGGCTCCTACGAGCAGTACTTC. Its protein product is CASSELQGGSYEQYF. The rearrangement joins TRBV2 to TRBJ2-7; maybe TRBD1 (7 bases). This CDR3 is built from 15 residues. Germline lookup yields CDR1 SNHLY and CDR2 FYNNEI. Trimming shortened V by 2 bases and J by 0 bases, and 11 bases separated the two germline ends.